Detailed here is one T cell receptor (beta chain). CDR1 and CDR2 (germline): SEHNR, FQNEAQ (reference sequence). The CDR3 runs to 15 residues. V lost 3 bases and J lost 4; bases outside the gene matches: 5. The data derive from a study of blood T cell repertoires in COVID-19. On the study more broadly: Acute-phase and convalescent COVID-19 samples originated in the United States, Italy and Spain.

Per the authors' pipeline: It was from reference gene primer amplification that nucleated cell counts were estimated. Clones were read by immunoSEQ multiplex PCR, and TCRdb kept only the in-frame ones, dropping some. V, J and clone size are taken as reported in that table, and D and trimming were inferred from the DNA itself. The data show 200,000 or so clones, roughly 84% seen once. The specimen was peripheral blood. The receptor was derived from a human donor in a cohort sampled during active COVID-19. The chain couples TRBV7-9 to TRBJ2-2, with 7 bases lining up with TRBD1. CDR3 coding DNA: TGTGCCAGCAGCTTCCGGACAGGAACCACCGGGGAGCTGTTTTTT. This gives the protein CASSFRTGTTGELFF. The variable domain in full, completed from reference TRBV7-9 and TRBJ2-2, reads DTGVSQNPRHKITKRGQNVTFRCDPISEHNRLYWYRQTLGQGPEFLTYFQNEAQLEKSRLLSDRFSAERPKGSFSTLEIQRTEQGDSAMYLCASSFRTGTTGELFFGEGSRLTVL.